Each of the 32 T cell receptor beta chains below was sequenced from the same sample in a study of T cell repertoires in cytomegalovirus infection. Antigens of these TCRs are unknown. TCRdb itself ran the reads through MiXCR, one entry per CDR3 protein. The table lists about half a million distinct CDR3 sequences, approximately 40% of them singletons. Here the sequenced sample was cultured PBMCs, taken from culture after CMV antigen stimulation. Receptor source: a human donor in good health (CMV status not recorded). Some clones in this sample may be carry-over from other donors' samples.

The rearrangement links TRBV7-9 to TRBJ2-6, with no clear D. This CDR3 is 14 amino acids long. V lost 4 bases to trimming and J lost 7 bases, with 11 bases between them. The germline CDR1 and CDR2 sequences are SEHNR and FQNEAQ (reference sequence). The CDR3 spells CASSSPLLANVLTF. Written as DNA, the CDR3 is TGTGCCAGCAGCTCCCCCCTTCTCGCCAACGTCCTGACTTTC.

This clonotype was picked up a small number of times. This sequence joins TRBV28 and TRBJ2-1; 8 positions match TRBD1. The CDR3 runs 15 residues. The V gene's germline CDR1 is MDHEN and CDR2 SYDVKM. Unmatched junction bases numbered 10, after V lost 5 bases and J lost 7 bases. CDR3 DNA sequence: TGTGCCAGCAGTAATCCGGGACAGGACTGGAATGAGCAGTTCTTC. Its translation: CASSNPGQDWNEQFF.

V gene TRBV4-1 combines with J gene TRBJ2-1; TRBD1 agrees at 7 bases. The V gene end was trimmed by 0 bases and the J gene end by 6 bases; junction bases not matched to a gene: 8. CDR3 length equals 16 residues. The germline V gene encodes CDR1 MGHRA and CDR2 YSYEKL. Written as DNA, the CDR3 is TGCGCCAGCAGCCAAGATGGGACAGCTGAGGGCAATGAGCAGTTCTTC. Translated: CASSQDGTAEGNEQFF.

This clonotype was observed a handful of times. The V call is TRBV7-2, the J call TRBJ1-1; a weak D match, TRBD1 (6 bases). CDR3 length equals 15 residues. Germline CDR1 reads SGHTA; CDR2 reads FQGNSA. The V and J ends lost 7 bases and 0 bases respectively, with 15 bases between them. The CDR3 coding sequence is TGTGCCAGCAAGGCCCGGGGGCTGATGAACACTGAAGCTTTCTTT. Translated, it gives CASKARGLMNTEAFF.

The CDR3 region is CSARLAGVRTGELFF. The CDR3 bases are TGCAGTGCTCGTCTAGCGGGAGTAAGGACCGGGGAGCTGTTTTTT. The chain couples TRBV20-1 to TRBJ2-2; 10 bases line up with TRBD2. The CDR3 has 15 residues. V shed 5 bases and J 5 bases; nucleotides not matched to a gene: 8. Germline assignment: CDR1 DFQATT and CDR2 SNEGSKA (reference sequence).

This clonotype was observed a few times. The genes are TRBV7-2 and TRBJ2-3; TRBD2 aligns across 10 bases. Trimming removed 8 bases from V and 0 bases from J; junction bases left unmatched: 11. Germline values: CDR1 SGHTA, CDR2 FQGNSA. This CDR3 spans 17 amino acids. The CDR3 DNA reads TGTGCCAGCCGCGGGCCTAGCGGGAGTTCGAGCACAGATACGCAGTATTTT. This codes for CASRGPSGSSSTDTQYF.

In its sample, this clonotype was seen once. This CDR3 is CAITAGKDTGELFF. In nucleotides, the CDR3 is TGTGCCATCACGGCAGGGAAGGACACCGGGGAGCTGTTTTTT. The chain links TRBV10-3 to TRBJ2-2, with D perhaps TRBD1 (5 bases). Between the trimmed V and J ends, which lost 7 bases and 3 bases, there was a span of 12 bases. The CDR3 spans 14 residues. The germline CDR1 and CDR2 sequences are ENHRY and SYGVKD.

This chain joins TRBV2 and TRBJ2-5; 8 bases agree with TRBD1. From germline, CDR1 is SNHLY and CDR2 FYNNEI. CDR3 length equals 14 residues. V dropped 3 bases and J dropped 1; count of bases not matched to a gene: 1. CDR3 DNA: TGTGCCAGCAGTGACAGGGGGCCCCAAGAGACCCAGTACTTC. It specifies CASSDRGPQETQYF.

This chain links TRBV12-3 or TRBV12-4 with TRBJ2-3; 7 nucleotides align to TRBD2. The CDR3 contains 14 residues. The junction had 12 bases not matched to a gene; V was cut back by 8 bases and J by 7 bases. In DNA, the CDR3 is TGTGCCAGCCGCCCCCTGGGGGGGGAGAATACGCAGTATTTT. Translated: CASRPLGGENTQYF.

This clonotype was picked up a small number of times. The chain is built from TRBV12-3 or TRBV12-4 and TRBJ2-1; 10 bases match TRBD2. This CDR3 region has 15 residues. Losses at the gene ends were 3 bases for V and 6 bases for J; bases not matched to a gene: 5. The CDR3 sequence is CASSLWLAGANEQFF. CDR3 DNA sequence: TGTGCCAGCAGTTTGTGGCTAGCGGGAGCCAATGAGCAGTTCTTC.

The chain recombines TRBV7-2 with TRBJ2-2; 11 bases are a match to TRBD2. The V gene's germline CDR1 is SGHTA and CDR2 FQGNSA. The CDR3 spans 16 residues. With V trimmed by 6 bases and J by 8 bases, 11 bases remained unmatched. The CDR3 region has the DNA TGTGCCAGCAGTCGCCCGGGACTAGCGGTCATTGGGGAGCTGTTTTTT. This codes for CASSRPGLAVIGELFF.

In its sample, this clonotype was seen a few times. This chain connects TRBV20-1 to TRBJ2-3, with D possibly matching TRBD2 (5 bases). This CDR3 is built from 16 residues. V shed 3 bases and J shed 4 bases, with 20 bases lying between them. Looked up from germline, CDR1 is DFQATT and CDR2 is SNEGSKA (reference sequence). CDR3 sequence (DNA): TGCAGTGCTAGCCCCCTTCGGGGAGTAGACGCAGATACGCAGTATTTT. It specifies CSASPLRGVDADTQYF.

The chain links TRBV7-2 to TRBJ2-2, with 9 bases fitting TRBD1. Germline values: CDR1 SGHTA, CDR2 FQGNSA. The CDR3 covers 15 residues. V was pared by 1 base and J by 6 bases, with 3 bases of the junction left unmatched. CDR3 in DNA: TGTGCCAGCAGCTTAGAACAGGGGGCGGCCGGGGAGCTGTTTTTT. This sequence encodes CASSLEQGAAGELFF. The full variable domain, completed using reference TRBV7-2 and TRBJ2-2, is GAGVSQSPSNKVTEKGKDVELRCDPISGHTALYWYRQSLGQGLEFLIYFQGNSAPDKSGLPSDRFSAERTGGSVSTLTIQRTQQEDSAVYLCASSLEQGAAGELFFGEGSRLTVL.

The CDR3 DNA is TGTGCCAGCAGTTCGGAGATTGGGGGCGCCGATTCACCCCTCCACTTT. Translated: CASSSEIGGADSPLHF. The V call is TRBV7-9, the J call TRBJ1-6; D might be TRBD1 (6 bases). Between the trimmed V and J ends, which lost 6 bases and 8 bases, there was a span of 20 bases. The CDR3 totals 16 residues. Germline CDR1 SEHNR, CDR2 FQNEAQ (reference sequence).

DNA of the CDR3: TGTGCCAGCAATAAATCGTGGGGATCGGAAAATTCACCCCTCCACTTT. It yields the protein CASNKSWGSENSPLHF. The chain joins TRBV28 to TRBJ1-6; no clear D gene. V gave up 7 bases and J gave up 7 bases, with 20 bases separating them. The CDR3 totals 16 residues. CDR1 is MDHEN and CDR2 is SYDVKM in the germline V gene.

The chain links TRBV7-8 to TRBJ1-1, with 9 bases lining up with TRBD1. Per the germline V gene, CDR1 is SGHVS and CDR2 is FQNEAQ. The CDR3 length is 14 residues. V trimming: 8 bases; J trimming: 4 bases; junction bases outside the gene matches: 8. This CDR3 reads CASGTGLTVTEAFF. The DNA of the CDR3 is TGTGCCAGCGGGACAGGGTTAACAGTCACTGAAGCTTTCTTT.

The chain employs TRBV4-1 and TRBJ2-7; no clear D gene. CDR3 length equals 18 residues. V shed 0 bases and J shed 0 bases, with 18 bases lying between them. Germline V gives CDR1 MGHRA, CDR2 YSYEKL. CDR3 bases: TGCGCCAGCAGCCAAGAGTCACTGGCGCCGGGTTACTCCTACGAGCAGTACTTC. Translated, it gives CASSQESLAPGYSYEQYF.

This chain connects TRBV7-6 to TRBJ1-5, with a possible D match to TRBD1 (5 bases). The CDR3 is made up of 12 amino acids. V dropped 5 bases and J dropped 6 bases, with 8 bases sitting between them. Germline V gene data show CDR1 as SGHVS and CDR2 as FNYEAQ. As DNA, the CDR3 is TGTGCCAGCAGCGCAGGGTCTCAGCCCCAGCATTTT. Encoded protein: CASSAGSQPQHF.

This clonotype was detected only a few times. The chain joins TRBV28 to TRBJ1-6; 11 bases map to TRBD1. The length of the CDR3 is 15 residues. Germline trimming cut 4 bases from V and 8 bases from J; bases unmatched to any gene: 4. From germline, CDR1 is MDHEN and CDR2 SYDVKM. CDR3 nucleotides: TGTGCCAGCAGTTCGGGGGACAGGGGGGATTCACCCCTCCACTTT. This gives the protein CASSSGDRGDSPLHF.

The chain carries TRBV6-1 and TRBJ1-1, with D hard to call. Germline lookup yields CDR1 MNHNS and CDR2 SASEGT. Trimming left V 4 bases short and J 1 base short, with 10 bases between. The CDR3 length is 14 residues. The CDR3 nucleotides are TGTGCCAGCAGTGTGTACCACACGAACACTGAAGCTTTCTTT. Its protein is CASSVYHTNTEAFF.

This clonotype was counted only a few times. CDR3 loop: CASSLVPRANTGELFF. The CDR3 DNA reads as TGTGCCAGCAGCTTAGTACCTAGGGCGAACACCGGGGAGCTGTTTTTT. The chain recombines TRBV7-2 with TRBJ2-2; no reliable D call. The CDR3 runs 16 residues. The V and J ends lost 1 base and 0 bases respectively, with 9 bases between them. Per the germline V gene, CDR1 is SGHTA and CDR2 is FQGNSA.

This clonotype was seen a handful of times. V and J are TRBV4-1 and TRBJ2-3, with TRBD2 matching 7 bases. The germline V gene encodes CDR1 MGHRA and CDR2 YSYEKL. The CDR3 is made up of 17 amino acids. With V trimmed by 0 bases and J by 5 bases, 11 bases remained unmatched. CDR3: CASSQDVMSGTGDTQYF. The CDR3 DNA sequence: TGCGCCAGCAGCCAAGATGTCATGAGCGGGACGGGAGATACGCAGTATTTT.

A remark on this clonotype: The junction departs from germline at one end; a sequencing error may be responsible. CDR3 amino acids: CTSSQGGASSEQFF. The CDR3 bases are TGCACCAGCAGCCAAGGGGGCGCGAGTAGTGAGCAGTTCTTC. V and J are TRBV4-3 and TRBJ2-1, with TRBD1 identical over 7 bases. The CDR3 runs 14 residues. Per the germline V gene, CDR1 is LGHNA and CDR2 is YSLEER.

The genes are TRBV11-2 and TRBJ1-2, with D possibly TRBD1 on 5 matching bases. The CDR3 consists of 16 residues. The ends were cut back, 2 bases at V and 2 bases at J, with 15 bases in the middle. The germline V gene has CDR1 SGHAT and CDR2 FQNNGV. This chain's CDR3 is CASSLTWGRANYGYTF. The CDR3 bases are TGTGCCAGCAGCTTAACCTGGGGCAGGGCCAACTATGGCTACACCTTC.

In its sample, this clonotype was seen a few times. This chain connects TRBV4-1 to TRBJ1-3, with a possible D match to TRBD1 (5 bases). The CDR3 consists of 16 residues. In germline, CDR1 is MGHRA, CDR2 YSYEKL. V shed 3 bases and J shed 4 bases, with 16 bases lying between them. Written as DNA, the CDR3 is TGCGCCAGCAGCCACACAGGTGGGCTATCAGGAAACACCATATATTTT. As protein: CASSHTGGLSGNTIYF.

The gene calls are TRBV6-2 or TRBV6-3 and TRBJ2-7, with D perhaps matching TRBD2 (5 bases). CDR1 and CDR2 (germline): MNHEY, SVGEGT. CDR3 length: 12 residues. V was trimmed by 7 bases and J by 6 bases, leaving 13 bases between them. The CDR3 nucleotides are TGTGCCAGCACACCGCCGGCGGGCGAGCAGTACTTC. Encoded protein: CASTPPAGEQYF.

This clonotype showed up many times. J is TRBJ1-4 and V is TRBV7-2; D might be TRBD1 (5 bases). This CDR3 is built from 14 residues. Germline loops: CDR1 SGHTA, CDR2 FQGNSA. The ends were cut back, 5 bases at V and 8 bases at J, with 15 bases in the middle. CDR3 sequence reads: CASSQNRFNEKLFF. The CDR3 nucleotides read TGTGCCAGCAGCCAAAACAGGTTCAACGAAAAACTGTTTTTT.

The chain links TRBV7-2 to TRBJ2-1; unclear D gene. This CDR3 spans 17 amino acids. V was pared by 4 bases and J by 0 bases, with 16 bases between. The germline V gene encodes CDR1 SGHTA and CDR2 FQGNSA. CDR3: CASSSRSYRDSYNEQFF. In DNA form, the CDR3 reads TGTGCCAGCAGCTCCCGGAGCTATAGGGACTCCTACAATGAGCAGTTCTTC.

This clonotype appeared a few times. This rearrangement joins TRBV7-8 to TRBJ2-5; 13 nucleotides line up with TRBD2. CDR3 length: 17 amino acids. The germline V gene encodes CDR1 SGHVS and CDR2 FQNEAQ. The J segment lost 7 bases and the V segment lost 6 bases, leaving 14 bases of the junction unmatched. CDR3 region: CASRQTRTSGSRGTQYF. The CDR3, as DNA: TGTGCCAGCAGGCAGACTCGGACTAGCGGGAGTCGGGGGACCCAGTACTTC. Complete variable domain (other parts from reference TRBV7-8 and TRBJ2-5): GAGVSQSPRYKVAKRGQDVALRCDPISGHVSLFWYQQALGQGPEFLTYFQNEAQLDKSGLPSDRFFAERPEGSVSTLKIQRTQQEDSAVYLCASRQTRTSGSRGTQYFGPGTRLLVL.

The chain is built from TRBV7-9 and TRBJ2-7, with 8 bases fitting TRBD1. After removal of 4 bases from V and 7 bases from J, the junction contained 15 bases not matched to a gene. CDR3 length: 16 amino acids. Germline CDR1 reads SEHNR; CDR2 reads FQNEAQ (reference sequence). CDR3 sequence reads: CASSSPGRGRPLEQYF. Here the CDR3 DNA reads TGTGCCAGCAGCTCCCCGGGCAGGGGGCGACCCTTGGAGCAGTACTTC.

This chain uses TRBV7-6 with TRBJ2-6, with D tentatively TRBD1 or TRBD2 (7 bases each). In germline, CDR1 is SGHVS, CDR2 FNYEAQ. CDR3 size: 18 residues. V was cut by 4 bases and J by 9 bases, with 25 bases left in between. CDR3 sequence (DNA): TGTGCCAGCAGCTCCGCAATCCAGGGGGGGTTCTCGGGCAACGTCCTGACTTTC. Encoded protein: CASSSAIQGGFSGNVLTF.

This chain connects TRBV4-1 to TRBJ2-2; TRBD2 might be the D (6 bases). CDR3 size: 13 residues. Germline V gene sequence: CDR1 MGHRA, CDR2 YSYEKL. The V and J ends lost 0 bases and 7 bases respectively, with 6 bases between them. The CDR3 loop reads CASSQEGGGELFF. The CDR3 nucleotides read TGCGCCAGCAGCCAAGAGGGGGGCGGGGAGCTGTTTTTT.